What follows are 20 T cell receptor beta chains derived from one specimen sequenced in a study of Graves' ophthalmopathy and Graves' hyperthyroidism. For repertoire sequencing, the TCR beta CDR3 regions were amplified from RNA transcripts. First-round RT-PCR employed HTBI primers, with a second-round multiplex PCR after it. From the multiplex PCR reads, TCRdb called clonotypes with MiXCR, one entry per CDR3 protein. The sample lists a few hundred thousand distinct CDR3 sequences; 17% were seen once. What was sequenced was peripheral blood. The receptor set was obtained from an adult woman with stable Graves' hyperthyroidism.

This clonotype has a handful of counts. The V and J genes are TRBV5-6 and TRBJ2-7; 9 bases agree with TRBD1. The CDR3 is 17 residues long. Per the germline V gene, CDR1 is SGHDT and CDR2 is YYEEEE. The ends lost 3 bases at V and 0 bases at J; junction bases unmatched: 10. The CDR3 loop is CASSSPIGQGYSYEQYF. Written as DNA, the CDR3 is TGTGCCAGCAGCTCCCCGATCGGACAGGGGTACTCCTACGAGCAGTACTTC.

This clonotype has at least ten counts. In DNA form, the CDR3 reads TGCAGTGCTAGAGCGCGGACAGGGGGAAGCGGTCCCTACGAGCAGTACTTC. It encodes CSARARTGGSGPYEQYF. The V gene is TRBV20-1, the J gene TRBJ2-7, with 10 bases matching TRBD1. Germline V gene data show CDR1 as DFQATT and CDR2 as SNEGSKA (reference sequence). The ends lost 1 base at V and 2 bases at J; junction bases unmatched: 11. The CDR3 is made up of 17 amino acids.

At least ten counts were recorded for this clonotype. Here the CDR3 DNA reads TGTGCCACCAGTGTGGGAGGGACCCTTACGAACACCGGGGAGCTGTTTTTT. Translation: CATSVGGTLTNTGELFF. The chain combines TRBV24-1 with TRBJ2-2, with 7 nucleotides matching TRBD2. Looked up from germline, CDR1 is KGHDR and CDR2 is SFDVKD. The ends lost 5 bases at V and 0 bases at J; junction bases unmatched: 8. The CDR3 covers 17 residues.

This clonotype has a count of ten or more. The V and J genes are TRBV18 and TRBJ2-7; 10 positions agree with TRBD2. The CDR3 extends over 14 amino acids. With 6 bases clipped from V and 2 bases from J, the junction kept 4 bases outside the gene matches. Germline loops: CDR1 KGHSH, CDR2 LQKENI. CDR3 region: CASSLAGVTYEQYF. CDR3 in DNA: TGTGCCAGCTCTCTAGCGGGAGTCACCTACGAGCAGTACTTC. Looking up the rest from reference TRBV18 and TRBJ2-7 gives the full variable domain: NAGVMQNPRHLVRRRGQEARLRCSPMKGHSHVYWYRQLPEEGLKFMVYLQKENIIDESGMPKERFSAEFPKEGPSILRIQQVVRGDSAAYFCASSLAGVTYEQYFGPGTRLTVT.

This clonotype was seen ten or more times. This chain joins TRBV30 and TRBJ1-1; tentative D call: TRBD1 (5 bases). The CDR3 spans 14 residues. Germline assignment: CDR1 GTSNPN and CDR2 SVGIG (reference sequence). Trimming pared 3 bases from V and 9 bases from J, leaving 20 bases between. CDR3 nucleotides: TGTGCCTGGAGCGACCAGCTCGGGGCTGTGAAAGCTTTCTTT. It encodes CAWSDQLGAVKAFF. The variable domain in full, with the rest retrieved from reference TRBV30 and TRBJ1-1, is SQTIHQWPATLVQPVGSPLSLECTVEGTSNPNLYWYRQAAGRGLQLLFYSVGIGQISSEVPQNLSASRPQDRQFILSSKKLLLSDSGFYLCAWSDQLGAVKAFFGQGTRLTVV.

In this sample, this clonotype turned up many times. J is TRBJ2-7 and V is TRBV3-1, with TRBD2 as a possible D gene (5 bases). Trimming shortened V by 3 bases and J by 6 bases, and 15 bases separated the two germline ends. CDR1 and CDR2 (germline): LGHDT, YNNKEL (reference sequence). The CDR3 is 14 residues long. The CDR3 sequence is CASSQRGRRREQYF. CDR3 DNA: TGTGCCAGCAGCCAGCGCGGGCGACGGCGCGAGCAGTACTTC.

This clonotype appeared many times. V and J are TRBV7-2 and TRBJ2-2; D gene ambiguous. V was clipped by 3 bases and J by 5 bases, with 7 bases between them. The CDR3 runs to 13 residues. Germline CDR1 is SGHTA and CDR2 is FQGNSA. CDR3 DNA: TGTGCCAGCAGCTTTACAGAGACCGGGGAGCTGTTTTTT. It yields the protein CASSFTETGELFF.

This clonotype was picked up many times. The chain combines TRBV12-3 or TRBV12-4 with TRBJ2-2, with 10 bases identical to TRBD2. The V segment lost 8 bases and the J segment 6 bases; nucleotides outside the gene matches: 9. There are 15 residues in the CDR3. The CDR3 loop is CASALGLAGAGELFF. The DNA of the CDR3 is TGTGCCAGCGCCTTAGGGCTAGCGGGAGCCGGGGAGCTGTTTTTT.

The chain has TRBV7-2 and TRBJ2-7, with a tentative D call TRBD2 (5 bases). Trimming left V 3 bases short and J 7 bases short, with 16 bases between. CDR1 SGHTA and CDR2 FQGNSA come from the germline V gene. The CDR3 runs 14 residues. CDR3 loop: CASSLGTSPREQYF. CDR3 sequence (DNA): TGTGCCAGCAGCTTGGGTACTAGTCCGAGGGAGCAGTACTTC. Drawing the rest from reference TRBV7-2 and TRBJ2-7, the complete variable domain is GAGVSQSPSNKVTEKGKDVELRCDPISGHTALYWYRQSLGQGLEFLIYFQGNSAPDKSGLPSDRFSAERTGGSVSTLTIQRTQQEDSAVYLCASSLGTSPREQYFGPGTRLTVT.

This clonotype has ten or more counts. The chain combines TRBV7-2 with TRBJ2-5; D not resolved. CDR1 and CDR2 (germline): SGHTA, FQGNSA. V lost 2 bases and J 3 bases, leaving 10 bases between the germline ends. The length of the CDR3 is 14 residues. Here the CDR3 reads CASSLMGQKETQYF. The CDR3 nucleotides read TGTGCCAGCAGCTTAATGGGTCAGAAAGAGACCCAGTACTTC.

The table lists this clonotype with many counts. This sequence joins TRBV6-2 or TRBV6-3 and TRBJ1-1; TRBD1 is a possible D gene (5 bases). V was clipped by 2 bases and J by 1 base, with 11 bases between them. Germline V lookup: CDR1 MNHEY, CDR2 SVGEGT. This CDR3 contains 15 residues. CDR3 residues: CASSYLRGRNTEAFF. The CDR3 DNA follows: TGTGCCAGCAGTTACCTTCGGGGCCGGAACACTGAAGCTTTCTTT.

This clonotype was seen ten or more times. The chain links TRBV5-1 to TRBJ2-7; D is undetermined. CDR1 is SGHRS, CDR2 YFSETQ, per germline. V lost 2 bases, J lost 4 bases, and 10 bases lay in between. The CDR3 loop spans 13 amino acids. CDR3 in amino acids: CASSLVTGYEQYF. CDR3 in DNA: TGCGCCAGCAGCTTAGTGACCGGATACGAGCAGTACTTC. The whole variable domain, filled in from reference TRBV5-1 and TRBJ2-7, reads KAGVTQTPRYLIKTRGQQVTLSCSPISGHRSVSWYQQTPGQGLQFLFEYFSETQRNKGNFPGRFSGRQFSNSRSEMNVSTLELGDSALYLCASSLVTGYEQYFGPGTRLTVT.

This clonotype was counted many times. The chain couples TRBV4-3 to TRBJ1-5; the D gene is possibly TRBD1 (6 bases). CDR1 is LGHNA and CDR2 is YSLEER in the germline V gene. V shed 0 bases and J shed 4 bases, with 10 bases lying between them. The CDR3 runs to 15 residues. CDR3 DNA: TGCGCCAGCAGCCAAGATGGAGGGGGAAATCAGCCCCAGCATTTT. Its protein product is CASSQDGGGNQPQHF.

This clonotype has a count of ten or more. V and J are TRBV5-6 and TRBJ1-3; no definite D call. CDR1 and CDR2 from the germline V gene are SGHDT and YYEEEE. Between the trimmed V and J ends, which lost 5 bases and 3 bases, there was a span of 9 bases. This CDR3 spans 13 amino acids. CDR3 sequence: CASRNQVGNTIYF. The CDR3 region has the DNA TGTGCCAGCAGGAACCAGGTTGGAAACACCATATATTTT.

The J gene is TRBJ2-7, the V gene TRBV6-5, with TRBD2 matching 11 bases. Unmatched junction bases numbered 5, after V lost 2 bases and J lost 2 bases. The CDR3 consists of 16 residues. Germline V gives CDR1 MNHEY, CDR2 SVGAGI. The CDR3 DNA reads as TGTGCCAGCAGTTACCTAGCGGGAGGCCCAGCCTACGAGCAGTACTTC. Residues: CASSYLAGGPAYEQYF.

At least ten counts were recorded for this clonotype. The chain is built from TRBV11-2 and TRBJ2-2; a possible D gene is TRBD1 (6 bases). The CDR3 sequence is 14 residues long. Per the germline V gene, CDR1 is SGHAT and CDR2 is FQNNGV. V was pared by 5 bases and J by 1 base, with 8 bases between. Here the CDR3 DNA reads TGTGCCAGCAGCGTGACAGGGAACACCGGGGAGCTGTTTTTT. It codes for CASSVTGNTGELFF.

The sample holds many counts of this clonotype. The J gene is TRBJ2-7, the V gene TRBV4-3; D possibly corresponds to TRBD1 (5 bases). The CDR3 totals 14 residues. From germline, CDR1 is LGHNA and CDR2 YSLEER. Trimming stripped 0 bases from V and 2 bases from J, with 8 bases between. In nucleotides, the CDR3 is TGCGCCAGCAGCCAAGACAGGGTGGCCTACGAGCAGTACTTC. This codes for CASSQDRVAYEQYF.

The chain couples TRBV29-1 to TRBJ2-5; 9 nucleotides align to TRBD1. The CDR3 extends over 14 amino acids. CDR1 SQVTM and CDR2 ANQGSEA come from the germline V gene. J was trimmed by 7 bases and V by 7 bases; bases with no gene match: 13. The CDR3, as DNA: TGCAGCGCGGACAGGGGCTGCGTGATTGGGACCCAGTACTTC. It codes for CSADRGCVIGTQYF.

This clonotype was picked up many times. The chain uses TRBV7-3 and TRBJ2-4, with a weak D call TRBD1 (6 bases). This CDR3 has 14 amino acids. The germline gives CDR1 SGHTA, CDR2 FQGTGA. V lost 5 bases, J lost 3 bases, and 11 bases lay in between. DNA for the CDR3: TGTGCCAGCAGCCGTGACAGGAGCAAAAACATTCAGTACTTC. Its translation: CASSRDRSKNIQYF.

There are many counts of this clonotype. The chain is built from TRBV7-2 and TRBJ2-4, with a possible D match to TRBD1 (6 bases). V dropped 5 bases and J dropped 0 bases, with 8 bases sitting between them. Germline CDR1 SGHTA, CDR2 FQGNSA. CDR3 length equals 14 residues. CDR3 nucleotide sequence: TGTGCCAGCAGCCGACAGGTAGCCAAAAACATTCAGTACTTC. This codes for CASSRQVAKNIQYF.